The 27 T cell receptor beta chains below all came from one sample that was sequenced in a study of cytomegalovirus exposure and HLA in healthy donors. With 60 Vbeta and 13 Jbeta primers, the PCR was carried out. Clones were sequenced by immunoSEQ multiplex PCR, and TCRdb holds only the in-frame ones, with some missing. Among fewer than 200,000 clones listed, around 80% were seen once. Material: PBMCs. All receptors derive from a woman aged 40 to 55 in good health and CMV-seronegative.

This clone was detected only a few times. The chain uses TRBV14 and TRBJ1-1, with a weak D call TRBD1 (5 bases). This CDR3 comprises 14 residues. V was clipped by 4 bases and J by 7 bases, with 16 bases between them. CDR1 and CDR2 (germline): SGHDN, FVKESK. DNA of the CDR3: TGTGCCAGCAGCCCTTCCGGGGGGTATAATGAAGCTTTCTTT. Its protein is CASSPSGGYNEAFF.

V gene TRBV28 combines with J gene TRBJ2-7, with a possible D match to TRBD1 (5 bases). The germline gives CDR1 MDHEN, CDR2 SYDVKM. V dropped 6 bases and J dropped 3 bases, with 15 bases sitting between them. The CDR3 extends over 14 amino acids. The CDR3 region has the DNA TGTGCCAGCAGCCAACAGGACGGATACTACGAGCAGTACTTC. Translating it yields CASSQQDGYYEQYF.

V gene TRBV2 combines with J gene TRBJ1-2; TRBD1 matches at 10 bases. V lost 6 bases, J lost 6 bases, and 10 bases stayed unmatched. CDR1 and CDR2 from the germline V gene are SNHLY and FYNNEI. The CDR3 is made up of 15 amino acids. In DNA form, the CDR3 reads TGTGCCAGCAGGCCCGACAGGGGGCCCGGACATGGCTACACCTTC. It yields the protein CASRPDRGPGHGYTF. The variable domain in full, completed from reference TRBV2 and TRBJ1-2, reads EPEVTQTPSHQVTQMGQEVILRCVPISNHLYFYWYRQILGQKVEFLVSFYNNEISEKSEIFDDQFSVERPDGSNFTLKIRSTKLEDSAMYFCASRPDRGPGHGYTFGSGTRLTVV.

On this clone: The sample holds other DNA sequences that translate to the same CDR3. The rearrangement joins TRBV7-2 to TRBJ1-2; weak D call: TRBD1 (6 bases). Trimming removed 3 bases from V and 3 bases from J, with 8 bases in between. This CDR3 comprises 13 residues. Germline CDR1 is SGHTA and CDR2 is FQGNSA. As DNA, the CDR3 is TGTGCCAGCAGCTTGGACAGAGACTATGGCTACACCTTC. It yields the protein CASSLDRDYGYTF.

This clone was recorded once. DNA for the CDR3: TGTGCCACCGGGCGGGGGGGCGCTATCCGTGTAACTGAAGCTTTCTTT. Translating it yields CATGRGGAIRVTEAFF. The J gene is TRBJ1-1, the V gene TRBV28; a possible D gene is TRBD1 (6 bases). The ends were cut back, 10 bases at V and 5 bases at J, with 26 bases in the middle. The CDR3 loop spans 16 amino acids. CDR1 and CDR2 from the germline V gene are MDHEN and SYDVKM.

CDR3: CASLPWGANTEAFF. CDR3 nucleotide sequence: TGTGCCAGCCTCCCATGGGGCGCGAACACTGAAGCTTTCTTT. V and J are TRBV18 and TRBJ1-1; TRBD1 might be the D (5 bases). V lost 8 bases, J lost 1 base, and 14 bases lay in between. The CDR3 length is 14 residues. Germline V gene sequence: CDR1 KGHSH, CDR2 LQKENI.

This clone was recorded only once. The chain uses TRBV7-2 and TRBJ1-3, with D unclear. The CDR3 has 17 residues. V shed 2 bases and J shed 3 bases, with 17 bases lying between them. Per the germline V gene, CDR1 is SGHTA and CDR2 is FQGNSA. CDR3: CASSLFPAIADGNTIYF. The CDR3 DNA follows: TGTGCCAGCAGCTTATTCCCAGCCATAGCAGATGGAAACACCATATATTTT. Together with reference TRBV7-2 and TRBJ1-3, the CDR3 gives the full variable domain: GAGVSQSPSNKVTEKGKDVELRCDPISGHTALYWYRQSLGQGLEFLIYFQGNSAPDKSGLPSDRFSAERTGGSVSTLTIQRTQQEDSAVYLCASSLFPAIADGNTIYFGEGSWLTVV.

This clone was counted once. This chain links TRBV7-6 with TRBJ2-7; the D gene is possibly TRBD2 (6 bases). CDR1 is SGHVS, CDR2 FNYEAQ, per germline. The length of the CDR3 is 15 residues. Trimming left V 5 bases short and J 4 bases short, with 18 bases between. The CDR3 loop reads CASSQILSGKYEQYF. In DNA, the CDR3 is TGTGCCAGCAGCCAAATCCTTAGCGGTAAATACGAGCAGTACTTC.

This rearrangement joins TRBV10-3 to TRBJ1-2, with a tentative D call TRBD1 (5 bases). The V end was cut by 0 bases, the J end by 3 bases, with 11 bases between. The germline V gene has CDR1 ENHRY and CDR2 SYGVKD. The CDR3 is 15 amino acids. The CDR3 reads CAISESRGTYYGYTF. The DNA of the CDR3 is TGTGCCATCAGTGAGTCGCGGGGGACCTACTATGGCTACACCTTC.

This chain joins TRBV19 and TRBJ2-1; D gene uncertain. Trimming removed 9 bases at V and 4 bases at J, with 22 bases between. Germline V gene data show CDR1 as LNHDA and CDR2 as SQIVND (reference sequence). This CDR3 spans 16 amino acids. The chain's CDR3 is CASTSNSVRLYNEQFF. The DNA of the CDR3 is TGTGCCAGCACTTCTAACTCTGTCAGGTTATACAATGAGCAGTTCTTC.

This chain connects TRBV7-9 to TRBJ2-7, with D maybe TRBD1 (6 bases). Trimming took 7 bases from V and 5 from J, leaving 12 bases between them. The germline gives CDR1 SEHNR, CDR2 FQNEAQ (reference sequence). This CDR3 contains 12 residues. CDR3 protein: CASNTGWDEQYF. The CDR3 bases are TGTGCCAGCAATACAGGGTGGGACGAGCAGTACTTC. The full variable domain, with the rest looked up from reference TRBV7-9 and TRBJ2-7, is DTGVSQNPRHKITKRGQNVTFRCDPISEHNRLYWYRQTLGQGPEFLTYFQNEAQLEKSRLLSDRFSAERPKGSFSTLEIQRTEQGDSAMYLCASNTGWDEQYFGPGTRLTVT.

This rearrangement joins TRBV19 to TRBJ1-2; D is possibly TRBD1 (6 bases). The germline V gene has CDR1 LNHDA and CDR2 SQIVND (reference sequence). The V end lost 7 bases, the J end lost 2 bases, and 8 bases lay between the germline ends. This CDR3 is built from 12 residues. This chain's CDR3 is CASTDRNYGYTF. In DNA, the CDR3 is TGTGCCAGTACCGACAGGAACTATGGCTACACCTTC.

This clone occurred once. The chain carries TRBV5-1 and TRBJ2-7, with D possibly TRBD2 on 5 matching bases. CDR3 length equals 17 residues. Trimming removed 4 bases from V and 6 bases from J, with 26 bases in between. CDR1 is SGHRS, CDR2 YFSETQ, per germline. Here the CDR3 reads CASSPRASGPKGVEQYF. CDR3 DNA: TGCGCCAGCAGCCCCCGGGCGAGCGGTCCCAAGGGAGTCGAGCAGTACTTC.

J is TRBJ1-2 and V is TRBV5-1; the D is unclear. V was trimmed by 4 bases and J by 6 bases, leaving 10 bases between them. CDR3 length: 12 amino acids. Per the germline V gene, CDR1 is SGHRS and CDR2 is YFSETQ. The CDR3 coding sequence is TGCGCCAGCAGCCGGGGTGCAGATGGCTACACCTTC. It translates to CASSRGADGYTF.

The chain couples TRBV2 to TRBJ1-4; TRBD1 agrees at 9 bases. This CDR3 comprises 14 residues. Germline CDR1 reads SNHLY; CDR2 reads FYNNEI. Germline trimming cut 4 bases from V and 8 bases from J; bases unmatched to any gene: 5. CDR3: CASSGDRVREKLFF. The CDR3 DNA is TGTGCCAGCAGTGGGGACAGGGTACGAGAAAAACTGTTTTTT. The variable domain in full, completed from reference TRBV2 and TRBJ1-4, reads EPEVTQTPSHQVTQMGQEVILRCVPISNHLYFYWYRQILGQKVEFLVSFYNNEISEKSEIFDDQFSVERPDGSNFTLKIRSTKLEDSAMYFCASSGDRVREKLFFGSGTQLSVL.

This clone was seen a handful of times. The V gene is TRBV4-3, the J gene TRBJ1-3; a possible D gene is TRBD1 (6 bases). Germline values: CDR1 LGHNA, CDR2 YSLEER. This CDR3 is built from 16 residues. Deletions cut 4 bases from V and 1 base from J, with 14 bases between. The CDR3 loop reads CASSPSSTGSGNTIYF. Here the CDR3 DNA reads TGCGCCAGCAGCCCCAGTTCCACAGGGTCTGGAAACACCATATATTTT.

This clone appeared a few times. The chain uses TRBV5-6 and TRBJ1-2; 9 nucleotides match TRBD1. CDR3 length: 15 residues. With V trimmed by 6 bases and J by 5 bases, 11 bases remained unmatched. The germline V gene encodes CDR1 SGHDT and CDR2 YYEEEE. The CDR3 loop reads CASTMYRDRAYGYTF. The CDR3 DNA reads TGTGCCAGCACCATGTACCGGGACAGGGCTTATGGCTACACCTTC.

This rearrangement joins TRBV28 to TRBJ2-2; the D is unclear. CDR1 is MDHEN, CDR2 SYDVKM, per germline. The CDR3 runs 12 residues. Trimming cost V 3 bases and J 7 bases, with 6 bases left between them. This CDR3 reads CASSFPNGELFF. CDR3 nucleotides: TGTGCCAGCAGTTTCCCCAACGGGGAGCTGTTTTTT.

V is TRBV7-9 and J is TRBJ2-2; 8 bases align to TRBD1. Germline V gene sequence: CDR1 SEHNR, CDR2 FQNEAQ (reference sequence). The CDR3 has 16 residues. The trim removed 5 bases at V and 1 base at J, leaving 6 bases unmatched. CDR3 region: CASSPRTGRNTGELFF. The CDR3 DNA is TGTGCCAGCAGCCCTCGGACAGGGCGGAACACCGGGGAGCTGTTTTTT.

The chain's CDR3 is CSATPGSTDTQYF. CDR3 nucleotide sequence: TGCAGCGCCACACCGGGGAGCACAGATACGCAGTATTTT. The V and J genes are TRBV29-1 and TRBJ2-3; D may be TRBD2 (5 bases). CDR3 length: 13 residues. Germline values: CDR1 SQVTM, CDR2 ANQGSEA. Trimming took 7 bases from V and 0 from J, leaving 11 bases between them.

The CDR3 here is CASSFPFYEQYF. The DNA for the CDR3 is TGTGCCAGCAGTTTTCCGTTCTACGAGCAGTACTTC. This chain connects TRBV7-2 to TRBJ2-7, with unresolved D. The CDR3 contains 12 residues. The V gene's germline CDR1 is SGHTA and CDR2 FQGNSA. V lost 6 bases, J lost 3 bases, and 9 bases lay in between. The variable domain in full, completed from reference TRBV7-2 and TRBJ2-7, reads GAGVSQSPSNKVTEKGKDVELRCDPISGHTALYWYRQSLGQGLEFLIYFQGNSAPDKSGLPSDRFSAERTGGSVSTLTIQRTQQEDSAVYLCASSFPFYEQYFGPGTRLTVT.

The chain links TRBV7-2 to TRBJ2-5; D uncertain. V was cut by 11 bases and J by 5 bases, with 18 bases left in between. From germline, CDR1 is SGHTA and CDR2 FQGNSA. This CDR3 is built from 13 residues. Here the CDR3 reads CALSDTPGETQYF. CDR3 coding DNA: TGTGCCCTTTCCGACACCCCTGGGGAGACCCAGTACTTC.

The genes are TRBV5-4 and TRBJ2-7; TRBD1 agrees at 7 bases. The CDR3 has 13 amino acids. Per germline, CDR1 SGHNT and CDR2 YYREEE (reference sequence). J gave up 5 bases and V 4 bases, and 6 bases lay outside the gene matches. The CDR3 DNA is TGTGCCAGCAGCGCCGACAGGGCCCACGAGCAGTACTTC. As protein: CASSADRAHEQYF.

V and J are TRBV5-5 and TRBJ2-5; weak D call: TRBD1 (5 bases). Looked up from germline, CDR1 is SGHKS and CDR2 is YYEKEE (reference sequence). Trimming stripped 4 bases from V and 3 bases from J, with 19 bases between. This CDR3 contains 16 residues. This chain's CDR3 is CASSPMPRVREETQYF. DNA for the CDR3: TGTGCCAGCAGCCCGATGCCCAGGGTTAGGGAAGAGACCCAGTACTTC.

The chain carries TRBV30 and TRBJ1-5, with 8 bases aligning to TRBD1. V gave up 3 bases and J gave up 3 bases; unmatched junction bases: 7. The CDR3 runs 15 residues. Germline loops: CDR1 GTSNPN, CDR2 SVGIG (reference sequence). CDR3 DNA sequence: TGTGCCTGGAGGGTTTCAGGGGGCAACAATCAGCCCCAGCATTTT. This encodes CAWRVSGGNNQPQHF.

V and J are TRBV15 and TRBJ1-4; 9 bases fit TRBD1. V shed 3 bases, J shed 4 bases, and the junction held 6 bases outside the gene matches. The germline CDR1 and CDR2 sequences are LNHNV and YYDKDF (reference sequence). CDR3 size: 16 residues. CDR3 protein: CATSRGGQGVNEKLFF. In DNA, the CDR3 is TGTGCCACCAGCAGGGGGGGACAGGGCGTTAATGAAAAACTGTTTTTT.

The chain is built from TRBV7-2 and TRBJ2-5; the match to TRBD2 covers 9 bases. V lost 5 bases, J lost 3 bases, and 4 bases stayed unmatched. CDR1 and CDR2 (germline): SGHTA, FQGNSA. CDR3 size: 14 residues. The CDR3 coding sequence is TGTGCCAGCAGCCGGACTAGCGCTGAAGAGACCCAGTACTTC. This encodes CASSRTSAEETQYF. Combining the CDR3 with reference TRBV7-2 and TRBJ2-5 gives the whole variable domain GAGVSQSPSNKVTEKGKDVELRCDPISGHTALYWYRQSLGQGLEFLIYFQGNSAPDKSGLPSDRFSAERTGGSVSTLTIQRTQQEDSAVYLCASSRTSAEETQYFGPGTRLLVL.